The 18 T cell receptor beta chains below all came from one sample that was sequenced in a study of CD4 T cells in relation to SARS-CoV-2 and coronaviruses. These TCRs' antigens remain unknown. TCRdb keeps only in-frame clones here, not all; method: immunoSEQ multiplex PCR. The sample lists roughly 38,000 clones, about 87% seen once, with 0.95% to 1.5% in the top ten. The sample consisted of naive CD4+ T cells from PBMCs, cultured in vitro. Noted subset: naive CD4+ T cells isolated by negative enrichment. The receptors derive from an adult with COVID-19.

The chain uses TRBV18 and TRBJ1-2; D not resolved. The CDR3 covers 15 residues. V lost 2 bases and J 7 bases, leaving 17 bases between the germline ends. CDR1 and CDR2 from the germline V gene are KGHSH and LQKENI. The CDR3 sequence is CASSPFSGEEGGYTF. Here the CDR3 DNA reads TGTGCCAGCTCACCATTTTCAGGAGAGGAGGGTGGCTACACCTTC.

The CDR3 DNA sequence: TGCGCCAGCAGCTTGGAGAGGCCATTAGATGAGCAGTTCTTC. Its protein product is CASSLERPLDEQFF. This sequence joins TRBV5-1 and TRBJ2-1; D call uncertain. V gave up 0 bases and J gave up 8 bases, with 12 bases separating them. The CDR3 totals 14 residues. Germline assignment: CDR1 SGHRS and CDR2 YFSETQ.

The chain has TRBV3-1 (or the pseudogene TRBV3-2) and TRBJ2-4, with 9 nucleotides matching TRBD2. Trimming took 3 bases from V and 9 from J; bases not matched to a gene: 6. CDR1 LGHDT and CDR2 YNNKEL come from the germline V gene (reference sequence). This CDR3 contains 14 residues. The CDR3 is CASSHNSGSTIQYF. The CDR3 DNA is TGTGCCAGCAGCCATAATAGCGGGAGTACCATTCAGTACTTC.

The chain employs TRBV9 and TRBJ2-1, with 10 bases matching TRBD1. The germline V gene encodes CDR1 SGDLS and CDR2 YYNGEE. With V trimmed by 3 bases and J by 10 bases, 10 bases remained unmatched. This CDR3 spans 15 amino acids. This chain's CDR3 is CASSGTGQGHGEQFF. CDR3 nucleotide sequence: TGTGCCAGCAGCGGAACGGGACAGGGGCACGGGGAGCAGTTCTTC.

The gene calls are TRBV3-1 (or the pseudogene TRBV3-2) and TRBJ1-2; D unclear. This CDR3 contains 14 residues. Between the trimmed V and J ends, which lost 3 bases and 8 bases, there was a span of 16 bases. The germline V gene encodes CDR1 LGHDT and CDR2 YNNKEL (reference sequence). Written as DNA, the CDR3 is TGTGCCAGCAGCCATGCCGGGTCTTTTCGAGGCTACACCTTC. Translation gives CASSHAGSFRGYTF.

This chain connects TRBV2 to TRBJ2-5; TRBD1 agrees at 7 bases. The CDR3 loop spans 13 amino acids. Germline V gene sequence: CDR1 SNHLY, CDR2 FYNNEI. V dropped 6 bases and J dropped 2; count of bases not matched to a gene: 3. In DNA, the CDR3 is TGTGCCAGCAGCGGGGACAGACAAGAGACCCAGTACTTC. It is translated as CASSGDRQETQYF.

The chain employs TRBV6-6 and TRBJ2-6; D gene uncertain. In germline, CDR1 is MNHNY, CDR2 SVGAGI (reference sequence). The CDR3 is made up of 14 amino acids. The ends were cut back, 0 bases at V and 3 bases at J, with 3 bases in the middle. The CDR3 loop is CASSYSIGANVLTF. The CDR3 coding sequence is TGTGCCAGCAGTTACTCGATTGGGGCCAACGTCCTGACTTTC.

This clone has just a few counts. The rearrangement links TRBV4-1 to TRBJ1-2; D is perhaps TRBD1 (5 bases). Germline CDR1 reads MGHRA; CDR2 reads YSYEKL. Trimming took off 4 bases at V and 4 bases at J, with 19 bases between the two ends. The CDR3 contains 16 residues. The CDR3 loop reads CASSRRTGGRPYGYTF. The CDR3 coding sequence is TGCGCCAGCAGCCGGAGGACCGGGGGAAGACCCTATGGCTACACCTTC.

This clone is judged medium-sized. The CDR3 loop reads CASSSLGGRGEGEQYF. CDR3 sequence (DNA): TGTGCCAGCAGTTCCCTCGGAGGGAGGGGAGAGGGCGAGCAGTACTTC. The chain recombines TRBV28 with TRBJ2-7; TRBD2 matches 7 bases. CDR3 length: 16 amino acids. The V gene end was trimmed by 4 bases and the J gene end by 6 bases; junction bases not matched to a gene: 15. Germline CDR1 and CDR2: MDHEN and SYDVKM.

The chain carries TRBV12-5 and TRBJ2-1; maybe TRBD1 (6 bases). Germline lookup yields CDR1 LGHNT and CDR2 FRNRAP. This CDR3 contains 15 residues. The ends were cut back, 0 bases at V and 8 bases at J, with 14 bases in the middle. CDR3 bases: TGTGCTAGTGGTTTGGTACTGGGGGCCTTGGATGAGCAGTTCTTC. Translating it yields CASGLVLGALDEQFF. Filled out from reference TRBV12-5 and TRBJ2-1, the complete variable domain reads DARVTQTPRHKVTEMGQEVTMRCQPILGHNTVFWYRQTMMQGLELLAYFRNRAPLDDSGMPKDRFSAEMPDATLATLKIQPSEPRDSAVYFCASGLVLGALDEQFFGPGTRLTVL.

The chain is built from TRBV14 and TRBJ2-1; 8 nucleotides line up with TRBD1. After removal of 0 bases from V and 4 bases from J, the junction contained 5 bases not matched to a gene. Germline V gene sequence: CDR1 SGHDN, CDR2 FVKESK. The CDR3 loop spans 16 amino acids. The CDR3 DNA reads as TGTGCCAGCAGCCAAGATCCAGGGGGCCGTTACAATGAGCAGTTCTTC. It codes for CASSQDPGGRYNEQFF.

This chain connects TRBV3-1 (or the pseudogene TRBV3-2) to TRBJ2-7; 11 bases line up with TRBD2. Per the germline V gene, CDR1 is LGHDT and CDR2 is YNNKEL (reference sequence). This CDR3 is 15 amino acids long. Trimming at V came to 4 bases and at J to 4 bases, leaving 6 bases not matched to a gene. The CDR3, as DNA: TGTGCCAGCAGCCTGGGACTAGCGGTACTATACGAGCAGTACTTC. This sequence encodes CASSLGLAVLYEQYF.

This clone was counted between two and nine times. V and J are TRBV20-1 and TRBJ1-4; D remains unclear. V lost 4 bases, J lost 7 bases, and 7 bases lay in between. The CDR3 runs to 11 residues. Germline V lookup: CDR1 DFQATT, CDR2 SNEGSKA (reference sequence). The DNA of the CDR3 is TGCAGTGCTATACAGAGTGAAAAACTGTTTTTT. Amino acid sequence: CSAIQSEKLFF.

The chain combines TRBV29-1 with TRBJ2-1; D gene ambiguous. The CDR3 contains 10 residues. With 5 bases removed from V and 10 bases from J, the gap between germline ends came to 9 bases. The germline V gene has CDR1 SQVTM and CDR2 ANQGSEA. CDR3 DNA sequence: TGCAGCGTTCGGAACGGGGAGCAGTTCTTC. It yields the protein CSVRNGEQFF.

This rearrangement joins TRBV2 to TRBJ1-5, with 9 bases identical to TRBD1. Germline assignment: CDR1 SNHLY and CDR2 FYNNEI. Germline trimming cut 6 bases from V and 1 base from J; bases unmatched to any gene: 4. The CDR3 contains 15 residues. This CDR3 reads CASSRDRVSNQPQHF. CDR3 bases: TGTGCCAGCAGCCGGGACAGGGTAAGCAATCAGCCCCAGCATTTT.

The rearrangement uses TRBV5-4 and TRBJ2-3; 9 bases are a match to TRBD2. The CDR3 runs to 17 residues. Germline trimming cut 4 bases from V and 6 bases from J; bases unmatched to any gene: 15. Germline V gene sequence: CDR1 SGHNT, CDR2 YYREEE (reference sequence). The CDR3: CASSGRGGRVVMDTQYF. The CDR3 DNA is TGTGCCAGCAGCGGCCGAGGCGGGAGGGTCGTCATGGATACGCAGTATTTT. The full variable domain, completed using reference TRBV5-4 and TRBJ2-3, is ETGVTQSPTHLIKTRGQQVTLRCSSQSGHNTVSWYQQALGQGPQFIFQYYREEENGRGNFPPRFSGLQFPNYSSELNVNALELDDSALYLCASSGRGGRVVMDTQYFGPGTRLTVL.

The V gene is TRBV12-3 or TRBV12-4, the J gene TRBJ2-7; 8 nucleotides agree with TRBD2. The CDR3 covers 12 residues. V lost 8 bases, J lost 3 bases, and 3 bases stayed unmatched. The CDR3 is CASRTSNYEQYF. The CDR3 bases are TGTGCCAGCCGGACTAGCAACTACGAGCAGTACTTC.

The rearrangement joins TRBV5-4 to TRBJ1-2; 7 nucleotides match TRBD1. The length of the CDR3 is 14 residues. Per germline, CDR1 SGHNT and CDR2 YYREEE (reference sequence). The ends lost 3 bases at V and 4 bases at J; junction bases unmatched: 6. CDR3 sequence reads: CASSWKTGLYGYTF. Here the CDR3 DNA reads TGTGCCAGCAGCTGGAAGACAGGGCTCTATGGCTACACCTTC.